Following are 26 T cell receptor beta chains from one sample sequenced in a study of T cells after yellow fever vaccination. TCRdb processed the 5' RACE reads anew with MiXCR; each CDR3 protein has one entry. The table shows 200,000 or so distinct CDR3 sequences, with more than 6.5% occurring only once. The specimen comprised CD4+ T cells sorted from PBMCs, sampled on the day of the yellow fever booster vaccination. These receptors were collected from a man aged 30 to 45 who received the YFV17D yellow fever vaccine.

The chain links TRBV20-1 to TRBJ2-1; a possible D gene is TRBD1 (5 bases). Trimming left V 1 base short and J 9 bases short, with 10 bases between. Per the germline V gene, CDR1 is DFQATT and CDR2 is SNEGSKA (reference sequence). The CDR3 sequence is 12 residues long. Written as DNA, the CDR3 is TGCAGTGCTAGAGCCACAGGAGTTGAGCAGTTCTTC. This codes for CSARATGVEQFF.

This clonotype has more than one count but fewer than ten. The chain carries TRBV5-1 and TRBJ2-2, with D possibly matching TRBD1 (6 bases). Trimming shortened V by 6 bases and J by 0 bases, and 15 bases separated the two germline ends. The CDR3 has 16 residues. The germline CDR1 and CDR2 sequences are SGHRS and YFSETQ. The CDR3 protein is CASTDLGTSNTGELFF. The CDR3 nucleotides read TGCGCCAGCACCGATTTGGGGACATCGAACACCGGGGAGCTGTTTTTT.

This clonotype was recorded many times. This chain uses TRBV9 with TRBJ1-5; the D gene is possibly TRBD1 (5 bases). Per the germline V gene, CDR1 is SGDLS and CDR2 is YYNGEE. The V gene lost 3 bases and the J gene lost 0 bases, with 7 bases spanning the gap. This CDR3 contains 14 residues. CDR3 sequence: CASSEGISNQPQHF. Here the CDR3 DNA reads TGTGCCAGCAGCGAGGGGATTAGCAATCAGCCCCAGCATTTT.

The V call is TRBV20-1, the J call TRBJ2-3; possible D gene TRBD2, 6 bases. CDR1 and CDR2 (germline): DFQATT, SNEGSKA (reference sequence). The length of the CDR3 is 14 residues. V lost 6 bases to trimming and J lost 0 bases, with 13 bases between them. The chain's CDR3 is CSAKKGGSTDTQYF. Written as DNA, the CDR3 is TGCAGTGCCAAAAAAGGAGGGAGCACAGATACGCAGTATTTT.

The CDR3 here is CASSWGEAGAQETQYF. Written as DNA, the CDR3 is TGTGCCAGCAGCTGGGGAGAGGCGGGAGCTCAAGAGACCCAGTACTTC. This chain uses TRBV5-4 with TRBJ2-5; 7 bases agree with TRBD2. Germline CDR1 is SGHNT and CDR2 is YYREEE (reference sequence). Trimming took 3 bases from V and 2 from J; bases not matched to a gene: 10. The CDR3 length is 16 residues.

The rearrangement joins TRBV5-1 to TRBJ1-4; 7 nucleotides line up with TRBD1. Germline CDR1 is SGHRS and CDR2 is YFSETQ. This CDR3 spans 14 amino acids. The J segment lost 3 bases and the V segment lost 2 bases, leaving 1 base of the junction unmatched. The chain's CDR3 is CASSFGQANEKLFF. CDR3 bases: TGCGCCAGCAGCTTCGGACAGGCTAATGAAAAACTGTTTTTT.

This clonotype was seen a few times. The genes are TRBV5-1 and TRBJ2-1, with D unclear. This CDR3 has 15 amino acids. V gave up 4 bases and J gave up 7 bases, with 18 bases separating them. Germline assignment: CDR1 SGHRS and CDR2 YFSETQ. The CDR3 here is CASSAPGPVGNEQFF. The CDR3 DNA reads TGCGCCAGCAGCGCCCCGGGCCCCGTGGGGAATGAGCAGTTCTTC.

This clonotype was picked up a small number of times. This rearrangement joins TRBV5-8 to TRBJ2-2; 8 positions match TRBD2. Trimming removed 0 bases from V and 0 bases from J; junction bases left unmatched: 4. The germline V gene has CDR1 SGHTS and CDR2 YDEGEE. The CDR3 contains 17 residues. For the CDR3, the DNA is TGTGCCAGCAGCTTGGGGACTAGCAGGACGAACACCGGGGAGCTGTTTTTT. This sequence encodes CASSLGTSRTNTGELFF.

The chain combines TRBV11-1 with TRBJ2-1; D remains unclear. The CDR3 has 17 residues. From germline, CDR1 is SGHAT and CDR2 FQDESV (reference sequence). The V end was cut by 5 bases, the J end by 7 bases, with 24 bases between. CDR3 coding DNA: TGTGCCAGCAGCCGCTCGTCGTGGACGCAATCGAATAATGAGCAGTTCTTC. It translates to CASSRSSWTQSNNEQFF.

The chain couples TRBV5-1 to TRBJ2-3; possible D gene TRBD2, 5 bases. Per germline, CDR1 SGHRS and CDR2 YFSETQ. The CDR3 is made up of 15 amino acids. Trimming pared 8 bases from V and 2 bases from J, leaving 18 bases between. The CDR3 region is CARIWQRADTDTQYF. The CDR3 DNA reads TGCGCCAGGATCTGGCAACGAGCGGACACAGATACGCAGTATTTT.

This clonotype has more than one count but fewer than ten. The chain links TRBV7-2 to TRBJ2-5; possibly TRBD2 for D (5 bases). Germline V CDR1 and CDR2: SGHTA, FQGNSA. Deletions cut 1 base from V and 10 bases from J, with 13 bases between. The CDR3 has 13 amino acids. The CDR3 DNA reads TGTGCCAGCAGCTTAGGTGTAGAGGCGGGCCAGTACTTC. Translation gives CASSLGVEAGQYF.

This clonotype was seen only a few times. CDR3: CSAEIAGAYEQYF. Here the CDR3 DNA reads TGCAGTGCCGAGATAGCGGGGGCCTACGAGCAGTACTTC. The rearrangement links TRBV20-1 to TRBJ2-7; 9 bases agree with TRBD2. J lost 2 bases, V lost 6 bases, and 5 bases had no gene match. The CDR3 has 13 amino acids. In germline, CDR1 is DFQATT, CDR2 SNEGSKA (reference sequence).

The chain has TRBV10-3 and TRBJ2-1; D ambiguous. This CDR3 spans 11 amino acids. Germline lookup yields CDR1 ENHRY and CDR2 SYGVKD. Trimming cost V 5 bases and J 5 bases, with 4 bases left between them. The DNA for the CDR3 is TGTGCCATCAGTTCTAACAATGAGCAGTTCTTC. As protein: CAISSNNEQFF.

The DNA of the CDR3 is TGTGCCAGCACCAAATTAGCGGGAGGGCCCCGTACGCAGTATTTT. Translating gives CASTKLAGGPRTQYF. The V and J genes are TRBV12-3 or TRBV12-4 and TRBJ2-3; TRBD2 matches 11 bases. The CDR3 spans 15 residues. With V trimmed by 7 bases and J by 8 bases, 11 bases remained unmatched.

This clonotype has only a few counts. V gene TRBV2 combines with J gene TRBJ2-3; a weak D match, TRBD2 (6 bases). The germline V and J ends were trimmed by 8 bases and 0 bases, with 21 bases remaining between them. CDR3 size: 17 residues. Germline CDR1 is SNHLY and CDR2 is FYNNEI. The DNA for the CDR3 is TGTGCCAGCCTGGAGGGGCGACAGTCAGCTAGCACAGATACGCAGTATTTT. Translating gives CASLEGRQSASTDTQYF.

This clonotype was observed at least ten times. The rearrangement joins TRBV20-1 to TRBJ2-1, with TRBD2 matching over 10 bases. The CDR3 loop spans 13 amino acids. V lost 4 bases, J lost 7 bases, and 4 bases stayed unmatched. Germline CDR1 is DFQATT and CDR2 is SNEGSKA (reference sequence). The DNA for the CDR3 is TGCAGTGCTAATCTAGCGGGAGTAAATGAGCAGTTCTTC. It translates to CSANLAGVNEQFF.

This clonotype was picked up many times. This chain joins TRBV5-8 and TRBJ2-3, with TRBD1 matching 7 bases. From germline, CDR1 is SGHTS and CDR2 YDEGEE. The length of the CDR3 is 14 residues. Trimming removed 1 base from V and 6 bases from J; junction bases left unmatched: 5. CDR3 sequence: CASSLKGAGDTQYF. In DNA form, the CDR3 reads TGTGCCAGCAGCTTGAAGGGGGCAGGGGATACGCAGTATTTT.

In DNA, the CDR3 is TGTGCCAGCAGCGAACGGTCGGGAGGGTTCTTAGATACCCAGTACTTC. This gives the protein CASSERSGGFLDTQYF. V and J are TRBV7-9 and TRBJ2-5; 8 positions match TRBD2. Germline trimming cut 5 bases from V and 8 bases from J; bases unmatched to any gene: 16. The CDR3 runs 16 residues. The germline CDR1 and CDR2 sequences are SEHNR and FQNEAQ (reference sequence).

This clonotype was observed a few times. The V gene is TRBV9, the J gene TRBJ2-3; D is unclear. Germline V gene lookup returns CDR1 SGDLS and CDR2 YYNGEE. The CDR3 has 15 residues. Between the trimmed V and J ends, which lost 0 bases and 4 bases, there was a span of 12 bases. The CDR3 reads CASSVEDLFADTQYF. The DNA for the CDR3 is TGTGCCAGCAGCGTAGAAGACCTATTCGCAGATACGCAGTATTTT.

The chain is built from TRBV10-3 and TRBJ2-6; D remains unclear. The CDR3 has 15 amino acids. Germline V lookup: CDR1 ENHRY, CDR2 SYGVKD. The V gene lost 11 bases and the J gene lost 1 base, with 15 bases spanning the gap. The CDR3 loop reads CAVRSGQSGANVLTF. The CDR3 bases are TGTGCCGTTAGGTCAGGCCAATCTGGGGCCAACGTCCTGACTTTC.

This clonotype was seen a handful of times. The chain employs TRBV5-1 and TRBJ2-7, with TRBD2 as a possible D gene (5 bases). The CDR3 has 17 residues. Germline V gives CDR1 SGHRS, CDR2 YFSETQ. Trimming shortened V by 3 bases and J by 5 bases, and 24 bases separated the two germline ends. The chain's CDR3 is CASSSFGKGGTGNEQYF. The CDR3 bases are TGCGCCAGCAGCTCCTTCGGGAAAGGTGGAACGGGGAACGAGCAGTACTTC.

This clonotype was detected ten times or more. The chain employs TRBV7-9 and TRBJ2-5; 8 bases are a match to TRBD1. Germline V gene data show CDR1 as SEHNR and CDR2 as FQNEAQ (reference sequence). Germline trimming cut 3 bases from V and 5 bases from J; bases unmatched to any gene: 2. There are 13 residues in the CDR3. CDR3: CASSLRQGETQYF. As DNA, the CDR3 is TGTGCCAGCAGCTTGCGACAGGGGGAGACCCAGTACTTC.

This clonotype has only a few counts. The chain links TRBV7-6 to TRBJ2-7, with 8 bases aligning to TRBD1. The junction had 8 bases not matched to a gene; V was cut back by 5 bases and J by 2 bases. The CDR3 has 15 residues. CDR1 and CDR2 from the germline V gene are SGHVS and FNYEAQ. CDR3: CASSLRQGRPYEQYF. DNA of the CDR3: TGTGCCAGCAGCCTCCGACAGGGGAGGCCCTACGAGCAGTACTTC.

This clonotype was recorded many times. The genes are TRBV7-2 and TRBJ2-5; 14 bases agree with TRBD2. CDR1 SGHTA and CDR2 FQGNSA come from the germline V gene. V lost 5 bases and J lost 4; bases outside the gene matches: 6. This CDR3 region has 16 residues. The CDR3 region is CASSTGLAGGRETQYF. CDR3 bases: TGTGCCAGCAGCACAGGACTAGCGGGAGGAAGAGAGACCCAGTACTTC.

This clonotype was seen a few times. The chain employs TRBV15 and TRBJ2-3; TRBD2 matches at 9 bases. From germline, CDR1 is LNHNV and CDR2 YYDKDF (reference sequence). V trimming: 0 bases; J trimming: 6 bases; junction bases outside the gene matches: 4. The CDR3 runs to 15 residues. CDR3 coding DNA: TGTGCCACCAGCAGAGAGTTAGCGGGAGCGGATACGCAGTATTTT. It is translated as CATSRELAGADTQYF.

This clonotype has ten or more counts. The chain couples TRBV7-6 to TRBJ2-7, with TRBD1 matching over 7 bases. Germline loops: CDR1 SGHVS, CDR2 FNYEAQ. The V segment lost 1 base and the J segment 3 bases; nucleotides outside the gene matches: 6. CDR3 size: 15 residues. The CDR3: CASSLEDRERYEQYF. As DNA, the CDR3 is TGTGCCAGCAGCTTAGAAGACAGGGAGCGCTACGAGCAGTACTTC. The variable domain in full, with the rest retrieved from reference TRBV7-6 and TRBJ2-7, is GAGVSQSPRYKVTKRGQDVALRCDPISGHVSLYWYRQALGQGPEFLTYFNYEAQQDKSGLPNDRFSAERPEGSISTLTIQRTEQRDSAMYRCASSLEDRERYEQYFGPGTRLTVT.